The entry below gives a single T cell receptor beta chain sequence along with its context. This sample was taken from a study of PD-L1 blockade in urothelial cancer. The CDR3 spans 17 residues. The V gene end was trimmed by 4 bases and the J gene end by 4 bases; junction bases not matched to a gene: 8. Germline V gene sequence: CDR1 SGHAT, CDR2 FQNNGV. Each patient gave between 1 and 8 samples of peripheral blood mononuclear cells, which were collected pretreatment and during treatment. The authors spiked synthetic TCR analog templates into each PCR. The protocol was immunoSEQ multiplex PCR, while the TCRdb copy is restricted to in-frame clones and leaves out a portion. This sample yields 90,000 to 120,000 clones, of which about 85% are seen a single time; around 2.4% belongs to the top ten.

The chain joins TRBV11-2 to TRBJ2-3; 13 positions match TRBD2. Sequences were derived from PBMCs, sampled around atezolizumab (anti-PD-L1) treatment. The TCR originated in a man between 50 and 59 years old with urothelial cancer. As DNA, the CDR3 is TGTGCCAGCAGCTCGGGACTAGCGGGATCGAGCGCAGATACGCAGTATTTT. Translated, it gives CASSSGLAGSSADTQYF. Complete variable domain (other parts from reference TRBV11-2 and TRBJ2-3): EAGVAQSPRYKIIEKRQSVAFWCNPISGHATLYWYQQILGQGPKLLIQFQNNGVVDDSQLPKDRFSAERLKGVDSTLKIQPAKLEDSAVYLCASSSGLAGSSADTQYFGPGTRLTVL.